This T cell receptor (beta chain) derives from a study of T cell responses to AZD1222 COVID-19 vaccine. Findings and caveats of the study: Donors in the cohort were predominantly white British and more often female, and clonal diversity was possibly underestimated. The number of AZD1222 recipients seropositive at baseline was only five to seven. Researchers took repertoire samples only after the peak T cell response had come. When two AZD1222 doses had been given, Spike-specific TCR breadth and depth rose.

V shed 4 bases and J shed 3 bases, with 10 bases lying between them. Germline values: CDR1 MNHEY, CDR2 SMNVEV (reference sequence). The CDR3 consists of 13 residues. Comment on this clone: Its antigen is not known.

The assay was immunoSEQ multiplex PCR, and TCRdb's table has in-frame clones only and misses some. The table shows fewer than 75,000 clones, with around nine tenths occurring only once. The input for sequencing was peripheral blood, taken 28 days after the second dose of the MenACWY control vaccine. This rearrangement joins TRBV27 to TRBJ2-7, with D possibly being TRBD2 (5 bases). This receptor was identified in an adult who received the MenACWY meningococcal vaccine as a control. CDR3 protein: CASSSDLSYEQYF. CDR3 nucleotides: TGTGCCAGCAGTTCGGACTTAAGCTACGAGCAGTACTTC.